The following is a TCR beta chain sequence with its context. Its antigen target is currently unknown. No clone much larger than this one lies a single base away; base qualities are absent. Library construction relied on 5' RACE. The sample was run on a NextSeq 500. In the TCR library protocol, unique molecular identifiers were attached to individual cDNA molecules to correct for PCR bias and sequencing error. TCR alpha and beta chains were both sequenced, and the abundances of alpha and beta sequences in each sample were closely correlated with each other. The authors' pipeline ran thus. Decombinator V4 was used to perform V gene, J gene and CDR3 annotation of TCR sequences. TCRs were defined as expanded if a significant change between any two time points was detected under a Poisson model with p below 0.0001. Abundances of TCRs were expressed as counts per million after normalisation to the total number of TCRs sequenced in each sample. MAIT TCRs were defined by TRAV1-2 paired with TRAJ12, TRAJ20 or TRAJ33, and iNKT TCRs by TRAV10 paired with TRAJ18. VDJdb, accessed on 1 November 2021, was searched for TCRs annotated for CMV, EBV and SARS-CoV-2, and TCRs annotated for more than one antigen were excluded. TCRdb cleaned the public reads at Q25 with fastp, built clones with MiXCR and kept in-frame beta chains. Every CDR3 protein is listed once, alongside the most common genes and DNA of its rows. TCRdb's processing, not the authors', yielded these V and J calls. The sample yields roughly 64,000 distinct CDR3 sequences; approximately 10% were counted once. The top ten hold less than 3.5% of the sample.

This specimen comes from a study of early T cells in non-severe SARS-CoV-2 infection (dated by TCRdb to about 2021). Regarding the research as a whole: TCR sequencing used bulk RNA from unsorted whole blood, so alpha and beta chains could not be paired. The full study reports these points: Matching against VDJdb was skewed toward anti-spike CD8 responses, likely underestimated virus-specific expansions, and missed private and CD4 specificities.

Set within a cohort of healthcare workers in London, UK, this nested case-control study involved weekly PCR testing of nasopharyngeal swabs along with blood sampling. Healthcare workers were recruited between 23 and 31 March 2020, during the week of the UK lockdown, and were followed weekly for up to roughly 16 weeks. From the cysteine through the phenylalanine, the CDR3 covers 18 amino acids. Just the 54-base CDR3 DNA is kept, in frame starting at base 1. For CDR1 and CDR2, the germline V gene lists MGHRA and YSYEKL. The V end loses 4 bases and the J end loses 0 bases, and a stretch of 16 bases separates them.

The sequences come from whole blood, collected at baseline. The chain was built from TRBV4-1 and TRBJ1-6, with the D gene not confidently named. The TCR originated in an adult who was a healthcare worker with PCR-confirmed SARS-CoV-2 infection or an uninfected control (not recorded which). The CDR3 reads CASSPGRALSSYNSPLHF. The DNA reads TGCGCCAGCAGCCCCGGAAGGGCACTAAGCTCCTATAATTCACCCCTCCACTTT.